A single sample gave rise to the 27 T cell receptor beta chains below, sequenced in a study of T cell responses to AZD1222 COVID-19 vaccine. Only in-frame clones appear in the TCRdb table, and some are missing; sequencing was by immunoSEQ multiplex PCR. The sample contains 120,000 or so clones, about four fifths of which appear only once. Sequences were derived from peripheral blood, sampled on day 0 of AZD1222 vaccination. These TCRs come from an adult in good health.

V is TRBV6-2 or TRBV6-3 and J is TRBJ2-5; D is undetermined. This CDR3 is built from 15 residues. CDR1 is MNHEY and CDR2 is SVGEGT in the germline V gene. V was trimmed by 4 bases and J by 1 base, leaving 13 bases between them. The DNA of the CDR3 is TGTGCCAGCAGTTCAAACCTCCTATTCCAAGAGACCCAGTACTTC. Translated, it gives CASSSNLLFQETQYF.

The chain combines TRBV28 with TRBJ1-6; tentative D call: TRBD1 (5 bases). CDR3 length: 15 amino acids. CDR1 MDHEN and CDR2 SYDVKM come from the germline V gene. Trimming shortened V by 5 bases and J by 11 bases, and 19 bases separated the two germline ends. CDR3 in DNA: TGTGCCAGCAGTCCTCGAGGGGTCTCCGCCCCACCCCTCCACTTT. Translating it yields CASSPRGVSAPPLHF.

In its sample, this clone was seen once. The rearrangement uses TRBV7-2 and TRBJ2-7, with unresolved D. Trimming took off 4 bases at V and 0 bases at J, with 7 bases between the two ends. CDR3 length equals 13 residues. Per the germline V gene, CDR1 is SGHTA and CDR2 is FQGNSA. CDR3 DNA sequence: TGTGCCAGCAGCTCTTGGAGCTCCTACGAGCAGTACTTC. Protein sequence: CASSSWSSYEQYF.

The J gene is TRBJ1-3, the V gene TRBV24-1; D gene uncertain. CDR3 length: 15 amino acids. Trimming left V 4 bases short and J 0 bases short, with 9 bases between. CDR1 and CDR2 (germline): KGHDR, SFDVKD. In DNA, the CDR3 is TGTGCCACCAGTGAGGGCGGACCCTCTGGAAACACCATATATTTT. This encodes CATSEGGPSGNTIYF.

The chain has TRBV5-4 and TRBJ1-6; D possibly corresponds to TRBD1 (5 bases). The CDR3 spans 15 residues. Germline V gene lookup returns CDR1 SGHNT and CDR2 YYREEE (reference sequence). Between the trimmed V and J ends, which lost 5 bases and 7 bases, there was a span of 16 bases. The CDR3 DNA reads as TGTGCCAGCAGATCGGGGACGGCGAACAATTCACCCCTCCACTTT. Amino acid sequence: CASRSGTANNSPLHF.

The gene calls are TRBV28 and TRBJ1-2; D might be TRBD1 (5 bases). Trimming pared 6 bases from V and 7 bases from J, leaving 12 bases between. This CDR3 is 12 amino acids long. The germline V gene encodes CDR1 MDHEN and CDR2 SYDVKM. Here the CDR3 reads CASSSTGRGYTF. The CDR3, as DNA: TGTGCCAGCAGCTCAACAGGACGTGGCTACACCTTC.

CDR3: CASSHGMGDRGRNEQFF. The CDR3 DNA is TGCGCCAGCAGCCACGGGATGGGGGACAGGGGGCGAAATGAGCAGTTCTTC. V and J are TRBV10-2 and TRBJ2-1; 12 bases map to TRBD1. The V gene end was trimmed by 6 bases and the J gene end by 7 bases; junction bases not matched to a gene: 13. Germline V gives CDR1 WSHSY, CDR2 SAAADI. The length of the CDR3 is 17 residues.

The J gene is TRBJ2-2, the V gene TRBV27, with 13 bases matching TRBD2. V was clipped by 5 bases and J by 4 bases; unmatched bases: 7. The CDR3 runs to 17 residues. Per germline, CDR1 MNHEY and CDR2 SMNVEV (reference sequence). The CDR3 sequence: CASSPRTSGSFTGELFF. The CDR3, as DNA: TGTGCCAGCAGTCCTAGGACTAGCGGGAGTTTCACCGGGGAGCTGTTTTTT.

This chain connects TRBV11-3 to TRBJ2-7; 8 positions agree with TRBD2. V lost 4 bases and J lost 3; bases outside the gene matches: 17. Germline V gene sequence: CDR1 SGHNT, CDR2 YENEEA. The CDR3 contains 18 residues. The CDR3 nucleotides are TGTGCCAGCAGCTCCGGATTATTAGCGGGACTTGGCAGCTACGAGCAGTACTTC. Translated: CASSSGLLAGLGSYEQYF.

V is TRBV5-6 and J is TRBJ1-2, with TRBD1 as a possible D gene (6 bases). This CDR3 region has 15 residues. The germline CDR1 and CDR2 sequences are SGHDT and YYEEEE. Trimming removed 1 base at V and 6 bases at J, with 16 bases between. CDR3 protein: CASSLRGGLLHGYTF. Here the CDR3 DNA reads TGTGCCAGCAGCTTGCGGGGGGGCTTATTGCATGGCTACACCTTC.

The J gene is TRBJ2-3, the V gene TRBV28; 11 bases are shared with TRBD2. V was pared by 5 bases and J by 2 bases, with 6 bases of the junction left unmatched. The CDR3 runs 16 residues. Germline V gene sequence: CDR1 MDHEN, CDR2 SYDVKM. In nucleotides, the CDR3 is TGTGCCAGCAGTATGCCGGGACTAGCGGACACAGATACGCAGTATTTT. This sequence encodes CASSMPGLADTDTQYF.

V gene TRBV7-8 combines with J gene TRBJ1-5, with D possibly being TRBD1 (6 bases). V was cut by 5 bases and J by 2 bases, with 13 bases left in between. The CDR3 extends over 15 amino acids. Germline CDR1 is SGHVS and CDR2 is FQNEAQ. The CDR3 DNA reads TGTGCCAGCAGCACGAGAGGGGGTCGCAATCAGCCCCAGCATTTT. The encoded protein is CASSTRGGRNQPQHF.

This clone occurred a few times. The chain combines TRBV10-1 with TRBJ1-6; no firm D call. The V gene lost 6 bases and the J gene lost 0 bases, with 12 bases spanning the gap. Germline V gene data show CDR1 as WNHNN and CDR2 as SYGVQD (reference sequence). The CDR3 extends over 16 amino acids. CDR3 coding DNA: TGCGCCAGCAGCCAGGACTGGAGCTCCTATAATTCACCCCTCCACTTT. Its protein is CASSQDWSSYNSPLHF.

Of note for this clone: It may be a read error: a sequence one base away is much more abundant. V is TRBV11-2 and J is TRBJ1-2, with D perhaps TRBD1 (5 bases). There are 13 residues in the CDR3. Germline lookup yields CDR1 SGHAT and CDR2 FQNNGV. V was shortened by 1 base and J by 2 bases, with 5 bases between the two germline ends. The CDR3 DNA sequence: TGTGCCAGCAGCTTAGGGACAAACTATGGCTACACCTTC. Translated: CASSLGTNYGYTF.

V gene TRBV2 combines with J gene TRBJ1-2; 7 bases match TRBD1. The CDR3 has 14 residues. Germline CDR1 is SNHLY and CDR2 is FYNNEI. V shed 6 bases, J shed 10 bases, and the junction held 14 bases outside the gene matches. The CDR3: CASSEDRPLVDYTF. CDR3 bases: TGTGCCAGCAGCGAGGACAGGCCCCTTGTAGACTACACCTTC.

The chain uses TRBV3-1 (or the pseudogene TRBV3-2) and TRBJ2-7; D not certain. CDR1 and CDR2 from the germline V gene are LGHDT and YNNKEL (reference sequence). This CDR3 has 13 residues. V lost 4 bases and J lost 2, with 9 bases in between. Here the CDR3 DNA reads TGTGCCAGCAGCCTGGGCCTTCCCTACGAGCAGTACTTC. Amino acids: CASSLGLPYEQYF.

The chain recombines TRBV5-1 with TRBJ2-1, with 10 bases fitting TRBD2. V trimming: 2 bases; J trimming: 8 bases; junction bases outside the gene matches: 1. The CDR3 is 13 amino acids. Germline CDR1 is SGHRS and CDR2 is YFSETQ. The CDR3: CASSFSGRDEQFF. The CDR3 DNA is TGCGCCAGCAGCTTCAGCGGGAGGGATGAGCAGTTCTTC.

V gene TRBV3-1 (or the pseudogene TRBV3-2) combines with J gene TRBJ2-1; D not resolved. Germline V gene sequence: CDR1 LGHDT, CDR2 YNNKEL (reference sequence). The CDR3 covers 13 residues. V lost 4 bases and J 4 bases, leaving 8 bases between the germline ends. The CDR3 DNA reads TGTGCCAGCAGCCCTACAAGTTACAATGAGCAGTTCTTC. This gives the protein CASSPTSYNEQFF.

As DNA, the CDR3 is TGTGCCAGTAGTAGGACAGGGGAAGGCGGCTACACCTTC. Its translation is CASSRTGEGGYTF. The gene calls are TRBV19 and TRBJ1-2; 9 bases line up with TRBD1. CDR1 LNHDA and CDR2 SQIVND come from the germline V gene (reference sequence). Trimming cost V 4 bases and J 8 bases; bases outside gene matches: 5. This CDR3 contains 13 residues.

The V call is TRBV23-1, the J call TRBJ1-4; 7 bases are a match to TRBD1. TRBV23-1 is an ORF, with its function uncertain. V lost 7 bases to trimming and J lost 8 bases; unmatched junction nucleotides: 10. The CDR3 is 14 amino acids. CDR3 DNA: TGCGCCAGCAATTTTACAGGGGTCAGGGAAAAACTGTTTTTT. Translation gives CASNFTGVREKLFF.

The chain links TRBV30 to TRBJ1-1; unclear D gene. Germline assignment: CDR1 GTSNPN and CDR2 SVGIG (reference sequence). V lost 5 bases, J lost 0 bases, and 16 bases lay in between. The CDR3 extends over 15 amino acids. The CDR3 region has the DNA TGTGCCTGGGCTTCGGGTCGGGGTTTGAACACTGAAGCTTTCTTT. This encodes CAWASGRGLNTEAFF.

This clone came up many times. V is TRBV6-1 and J is TRBJ1-5; D is perhaps TRBD1 (6 bases). The V gene's germline CDR1 is MNHNS and CDR2 SASEGT. There are 17 residues in the CDR3. Trimming left V 4 bases short and J 1 base short, with 17 bases between. The DNA for the CDR3 is TGTGCCAGCAGTGGTCCCCTTCTCCAGGGGAGCAATCAGCCCCAGCATTTT. Translation gives CASSGPLLQGSNQPQHF.

The V call is TRBV7-3, the J call TRBJ2-6; 9 positions match TRBD1. Germline CDR1 reads SGHTA; CDR2 reads FQGTGA. The V segment lost 2 bases and the J segment 4 bases; nucleotides outside the gene matches: 6. The CDR3 spans 17 residues. CDR3 bases: TGTGCCAGCAGCTTACATGGGACAGGGACCGGGGCCAACGTCCTGACTTTC. Its protein product is CASSLHGTGTGANVLTF.

This clone was recorded only once. This chain uses TRBV4-1 with TRBJ2-3, with TRBD1 as a possible D gene (5 bases). The length of the CDR3 is 16 residues. Germline values: CDR1 MGHRA, CDR2 YSYEKL. Trimming left V 2 bases short and J 4 bases short, with 16 bases between. The CDR3 sequence is CASSQLGQGKADTQYF. The CDR3 DNA sequence: TGCGCCAGCAGCCAACTAGGGCAGGGTAAAGCAGATACGCAGTATTTT.

This clone was detected a few times. The sample contains more than one DNA sequence encoding this CDR3. The chain combines TRBV11-3 with TRBJ1-1; D is uncertain. The V gene lost 1 base and the J gene lost 1 base, with 4 bases spanning the gap. Germline V gene data show CDR1 as SGHNT and CDR2 as YENEEA. The CDR3 is 13 residues long. CDR3 loop: CASSLGRNTEAFF. CDR3 nucleotides: TGTGCCAGCAGCTTAGGAAGGAACACTGAAGCTTTCTTT.

This chain links TRBV25-1 with TRBJ1-4, with TRBD1 as a possible D gene (6 bases). V was shortened by 4 bases and J by 0 bases, with 12 bases between the two germline ends. Germline-derived CDR1 and CDR2 are MGHDK and SYGVNS. The CDR3 is 16 amino acids. The CDR3 reads CASSGGQFATNEKLFF. The DNA for the CDR3 is TGTGCCAGCAGTGGAGGACAGTTTGCAACTAATGAAAAACTGTTTTTT.

The chain uses TRBV28 and TRBJ1-4, with 8 positions matching TRBD1. Germline CDR1 reads MDHEN; CDR2 reads SYDVKM. The CDR3 is 15 residues long. V lost 6 bases and J lost 8; bases outside the gene matches: 11. CDR3 coding DNA: TGTGCCAGCAGAGAAGAGGACAGGGTGGGAGAAAAACTGTTTTTT. This gives the protein CASREEDRVGEKLFF.